These 29 T cell receptor beta chains share one sample of origin, sequenced in a study of glioma-infiltrating T cells (dated by TCRdb to the mid-2010s). This sample was sequenced with an Illumina MiSeq. The iRepertoire nested amplicon-rescue multiplex PCR (arm-PCR) platform was used to amplify TCR alpha and beta CDR3 regions from RNA. The raw public data were reprocessed by TCRdb itself: fastp quality trimming at Q25, MiXCR clonotype calling, in-frame beta chains only. Entries are consolidated by CDR3 protein sequence, retaining the most common genes and DNA. The sample table records roughly 130,000 distinct CDR3 sequences; under 30% of these occur just once. The ten largest make up over 25% of the sample. The source material was glioma tissue, nonneoplastic brain tissue, or PBMCs (not recorded which). Source of these receptors: a human donor with low-grade glioma or glioblastoma, undergoing nonglioma brain surgery, or in good health (not recorded which).

As to this clonotype: The conserved phenylalanine or tryptophan is not found at the CDR3 terminus, so this likely reflects a read error. J is TRBJ2-5 and V is TRBV11-2; the match to TRBD1 covers 9 bases. Germline CDR1 and CDR2: SGHAT and FQNNGV. J gave up 0 bases and V 5 bases, and 10 bases lay outside the gene matches. This CDR3 is built from 17 residues. In DNA, the CDR3 is TGTGCCAGCAGCCCGGGACAGGGAAACTTCTACCAAGAGACCCAGTACTAC. Translation gives CASSPGQGNFYQETQYY.

Ten or more counts support this clonotype. The chain carries TRBV24-1 and TRBJ1-1, with 8 positions matching TRBD1. CDR3 length: 13 residues. Looked up from germline, CDR1 is KGHDR and CDR2 is SFDVKD. J lost 4 bases, V lost 10 bases, and 7 bases had no gene match. The DNA for the CDR3 is TGTGCCACAACTCAGGGGGCAGGCACTGAAGCTTTCTTT. Its protein product is CATTQGAGTEAFF.

Notes on this clonotype: One end of the junction fails to match germline, which may point to a read error. The chain is built from TRBV10-3 and TRBJ1-1, with a weak D call TRBD1 (6 bases). This CDR3 comprises 13 residues. From germline, CDR1 is ENHRY and CDR2 SYGVKD. The CDR3 nucleotides read TGTGCCATCAGTGAAGGCAGGGGAGCCGAGGCTCTCTTT. Amino acids: CAISEGRGAEALF.

The rearrangement uses TRBV7-9 and TRBJ2-1; a weak D match, TRBD2 (5 bases). CDR1 is SEHNR and CDR2 is FQNEAQ in the germline V gene (reference sequence). The CDR3 runs 16 residues. The germline V and J ends were trimmed by 3 bases and 5 bases, with 17 bases remaining between them. CDR3 amino acids: CASSLPRGIQDNEQFF. The CDR3 DNA reads TGTGCCAGCAGCTTGCCCCGGGGTATCCAAGACAATGAGCAGTTCTTC.

In its sample, this clonotype was seen many times. The gene calls are TRBV20-1 and TRBJ2-3; no firm D call. This CDR3 contains 14 residues. Trimming left V 0 bases short and J 0 bases short, with 7 bases between. Germline V CDR1 and CDR2: DFQATT, SNEGSKA (reference sequence). Here the CDR3 DNA reads TGCAGTGCTAGAGAAGTTAGTAGCACAGATACGCAGTATTTT. Its translation: CSAREVSSTDTQYF.

This clonotype turned up a few times. The gene calls are TRBV4-2 and TRBJ1-5; 7 bases map to TRBD1. The CDR3 runs to 19 residues. Germline CDR1 is LGHNA and CDR2 is YNFKEQ. V lost 0 bases to trimming and J lost 1 base; unmatched junction nucleotides: 12. The CDR3 protein is CASSQDWQGGVGSNQPQHF. In DNA, the CDR3 is TGTGCCAGCAGCCAAGATTGGCAGGGGGGGGTCGGCAGCAATCAGCCCCAGCATTTT.

This clonotype was recorded only once. A much larger clone differs from this one at a single base, so this may be a read error. The chain carries TRBV27 and TRBJ1-3; D not certain. The CDR3 is made up of 16 amino acids. The ends were cut back, 3 bases at V and 3 bases at J, with 15 bases in the middle. Per the germline V gene, CDR1 is MNHEY and CDR2 is SMNVEV (reference sequence). The CDR3 region has the DNA TGTGCCAGCAGTTTCGGTTGGGCAGTCGGTGGAAACACCATATATTTT. This translates into CASSFGWAVGGNTIYF.

In its sample, this clonotype was seen many times. The chain has TRBV6-1 and TRBJ2-3; possibly TRBD1 for D (6 bases). Germline loops: CDR1 MNHNS, CDR2 SASEGT. Deletions cut 7 bases from V and 0 bases from J, with 17 bases between. CDR3 length equals 16 residues. CDR3 sequence: CASKGVNRVSTDTQYF. Here the CDR3 DNA reads TGTGCCAGCAAGGGGGTGAATCGGGTTAGCACAGATACGCAGTATTTT.

In its sample, this clonotype was seen many times. The CDR3 sequence is CSASPQAGNQPQHF. CDR3 sequence (DNA): TGCAGTGCTAGCCCACAGGCGGGCAATCAGCCCCAGCATTTT. This rearrangement joins TRBV20-1 to TRBJ1-5, with D possibly matching TRBD1 (5 bases). V was trimmed by 3 bases and J by 2 bases, leaving 11 bases between them. The CDR3 is made up of 14 amino acids. Germline CDR1 reads DFQATT; CDR2 reads SNEGSKA (reference sequence).

A word on this clonotype: This may come from a read error, since a much larger clone is one base off. This rearrangement joins TRBV28 to TRBJ2-3; D is unresolved. The CDR3 sequence is 12 residues long. Germline loops: CDR1 MDHEN, CDR2 SYDVKM. Trimming pared 10 bases from V and 2 bases from J, leaving 10 bases between. This CDR3 is CATRRITDTQYF. The CDR3 nucleotides read TGTGCCACCCGTCGCATCACAGATACGCAGTATTTT.

The chain employs TRBV28 and TRBJ2-3, with D possibly matching TRBD2 (6 bases). Trimming removed 4 bases at V and 7 bases at J, with 18 bases between. There are 15 residues in the CDR3. Germline V gene data show CDR1 as MDHEN and CDR2 as SYDVKM. CDR3 nucleotides: TGTGCCAGCAGTTCCCCTCTAGGAGGGGCATATACGCAGTATTTT. It codes for CASSSPLGGAYTQYF.

In this sample, this clonotype turned up many times. The rearrangement joins TRBV6-1 to TRBJ1-5; D might be TRBD1 (6 bases). The CDR3 loop spans 15 amino acids. CDR1 MNHNS and CDR2 SASEGT come from the germline V gene. V was pared by 7 bases and J by 1 base, with 14 bases between. The CDR3 sequence is CASTGQGRSNQPQHF. Written as DNA, the CDR3 is TGTGCCAGCACCGGTCAGGGGAGGAGCAATCAGCCCCAGCATTTT.

To note about this clonotype: A much larger clone is a single base away; this may be a read error. The V call is TRBV15, the J call TRBJ1-5; possibly TRBD1 for D (5 bases). The CDR3 is 15 residues long. Germline V CDR1 and CDR2: LNHNV, YYDKDF (reference sequence). V shed 4 bases and J shed 0 bases, with 10 bases lying between them. The CDR3 loop reads CATSNWGSSNQPQHF. The CDR3 bases are TGTGCCACCAGCAATTGGGGCAGTAGCAATCAGCCCCAGCATTTT.

As to this clonotype: Compared with germline, one end of the junction differs, possibly owing to a read error. The V call is TRBV20-1, the J call TRBJ1-3, with unresolved D. The CDR3 contains 15 residues. Per germline, CDR1 DFQATT and CDR2 SNEGSKA (reference sequence). The CDR3 coding sequence is TGCAGTGCTAGAGATCTGCGGATTTCTGGAAACACCACATATTTT. Amino acid sequence: CSARDLRISGNTTYF.

Of note for this clonotype: This CDR3 is missing its conserved last phenylalanine or tryptophan, likely due to a read error. The chain recombines TRBV2 with TRBJ2-5; D is unclear. Germline CDR1 reads SNHLY; CDR2 reads FYNNEI. The CDR3 sequence is 14 residues long. The V end was cut by 1 base, the J end by 3 bases, with 9 bases between. Here the CDR3 DNA reads TGTGCCAGCAGTGAAGGTTCAGCTAAAGAGACCCAGTACTAC. It translates to CASSEGSAKETQYY.

This chain connects TRBV15 to TRBJ2-3; D possibly corresponds to TRBD2 (7 bases). The CDR3 length is 15 residues. V gave up 2 bases and J gave up 5 bases, with 14 bases separating them. Germline V gene lookup returns CDR1 LNHNV and CDR2 YYDKDF (reference sequence). The CDR3 DNA is TGTGCCACCAGCAGACGCCCGGGGGGCATAGATACGCAGTATTTT. Encoded protein: CATSRRPGGIDTQYF.

This clonotype was counted at least ten times. The V and J genes are TRBV6-2 or TRBV6-3 and TRBJ2-3, with D possibly being TRBD1 (6 bases). CDR1 and CDR2 (germline): MNHEY, SVGEGT. V lost 1 base and J lost 6, with 14 bases in between. The CDR3 length is 15 residues. For the CDR3, the DNA is TGTGCCAGCAGTTACTTATTCAGGGGCTCGGATACGCAGTATTTT. This sequence encodes CASSYLFRGSDTQYF.

This clonotype has ten or more counts. The rearrangement joins TRBV28 to TRBJ2-1; 7 bases agree with TRBD1. Trimming cost V 7 bases and J 7 bases; bases outside gene matches: 13. The CDR3 has 15 residues. Germline loops: CDR1 MDHEN, CDR2 SYDVKM. CDR3 DNA sequence: TGTGCCAGCACCGAACAGGGGTCTTCGAATAATGAGCAGTTCTTC. It codes for CASTEQGSSNNEQFF.

In this sample, this clonotype turned up a few times. The chain joins TRBV9 to TRBJ2-3; a weak D match, TRBD2 (5 bases). The CDR3 spans 15 residues. Germline V gene sequence: CDR1 SGDLS, CDR2 YYNGEE. V lost 1 base, J lost 5 bases, and 14 bases lay in between. CDR3 sequence (DNA): TGTGCCAGCAGCGTATCTCTCCCCGGGGTAGATACGCAGTATTTT. Protein: CASSVSLPGVDTQYF.

V and J are TRBV19 and TRBJ1-5; the D gene is possibly TRBD1 (6 bases). Deletions cut 10 bases from V and 3 bases from J, with 19 bases between. Germline V gene lookup returns CDR1 LNHDA and CDR2 SQIVND (reference sequence). CDR3 length equals 15 residues. The CDR3 here is CAISMGGGNNQPQHF. CDR3 bases: TGTGCCATCTCTATGGGGGGCGGGAACAATCAGCCCCAGCATTTT.

A remark on this clonotype: The CDR3 end shows no conserved phenylalanine or tryptophan, and so a read error is likely. The genes are TRBV7-2 and TRBJ2-4, with D possibly being TRBD1 (5 bases). This CDR3 region has 12 residues. Per the germline V gene, CDR1 is SGHTA and CDR2 is FQGNSA. The ends were cut back, 1 base at V and 13 bases at J, with 11 bases in the middle. CDR3 loop: CASSLGPGSQYL. The CDR3 nucleotides read TGTGCCAGCAGCTTAGGCCCAGGGTCCCAGTACCTC.

This clonotype was recorded many times. DNA for the CDR3: TGTGCCAGCAGTCCCACCCCTACACCCGATACGCAGTATTTT. It yields the protein CASSPTPTPDTQYF. J is TRBJ2-3 and V is TRBV27, with no clear D. Germline CDR1 and CDR2: MNHEY and SMNVEV (reference sequence). Trimming took off 5 bases at V and 6 bases at J, with 15 bases between the two ends. The CDR3 is made up of 14 amino acids.

V gene TRBV14 combines with J gene TRBJ1-1, with D uncertain. Deletions cut 4 bases from V and 7 bases from J, with 7 bases between. Germline lookup yields CDR1 SGHDN and CDR2 FVKESK. CDR3 length: 11 residues. This chain's CDR3 is CASSPHSEAFF. For the CDR3, the DNA is TGTGCCAGCAGCCCGCACAGTGAAGCTTTCTTT.

This chain links TRBV19 with TRBJ2-7, with a tentative D call TRBD1 (6 bases). The CDR3 contains 14 residues. V dropped 4 bases and J dropped 2 bases, with 12 bases sitting between them. CDR1 is LNHDA, CDR2 SQIVND, per germline (reference sequence). DNA of the CDR3: TGTGCCAGTAGTACTCGACAGGCCCCCTACGAGCAGTACGTC. Residues: CASSTRQAPYEQYV.

This clonotype was recorded a few times. The V and J genes are TRBV20-1 and TRBJ1-5; tentative D call: TRBD1 (5 bases). Germline V gene lookup returns CDR1 DFQATT and CDR2 SNEGSKA (reference sequence). Trimming took 7 bases from V and 3 from J, leaving 13 bases between them. The CDR3 is 13 residues long. Here the CDR3 DNA reads TGCAGTGGGGGGACCCATGACAATCAGCCCCAGCATTTT. Translation gives CSGGTHDNQPQHF.

This clonotype has a handful of counts. The gene calls are TRBV14 and TRBJ2-3, with a weak D call TRBD2 (7 bases). V dropped 3 bases and J dropped 9 bases, with 13 bases sitting between them. The CDR3 extends over 13 amino acids. The germline gives CDR1 SGHDN, CDR2 FVKESK. The CDR3 protein is CASSQAGAGTQYF. CDR3 nucleotides: TGTGCCAGCAGCCAGGCGGGGGCCGGGACGCAGTATTTT.

V gene TRBV12-3 or TRBV12-4 combines with J gene TRBJ2-3; TRBD2 agrees at 7 bases. The CDR3 length is 19 residues. The junction had 14 bases not matched to a gene; V was cut back by 2 bases and J by 0 bases. CDR3 region: CASSLSLLANITSTDTQYF. DNA of the CDR3: TGTGCCAGCAGTTTAAGTCTACTAGCGAATATTACTAGCACAGATACGCAGTATTTT.

This clonotype came up many times. The genes are TRBV6-1 and TRBJ1-5; D is uncertain. Deletions cut 6 bases from V and 3 bases from J, with 15 bases between. The CDR3 runs 15 residues. Germline CDR1 is MNHNS and CDR2 is SASEGT. CDR3 loop: CASSYSRALNQPQHF. For the CDR3, the DNA is TGTGCCAGCAGCTATTCGCGGGCCCTCAATCAGCCCCAGCATTTT.

J is TRBJ1-5 and V is TRBV11-2; D uncertain. There are 14 residues in the CDR3. Germline CDR1 reads SGHAT; CDR2 reads FQNNGV. V was shortened by 5 bases and J by 1 base, with 9 bases between the two germline ends. CDR3 DNA: TGTGCCAGCAGCGACGAAGGGAGCAATCAGCCCCAGCATTTT. Protein product: CASSDEGSNQPQHF.